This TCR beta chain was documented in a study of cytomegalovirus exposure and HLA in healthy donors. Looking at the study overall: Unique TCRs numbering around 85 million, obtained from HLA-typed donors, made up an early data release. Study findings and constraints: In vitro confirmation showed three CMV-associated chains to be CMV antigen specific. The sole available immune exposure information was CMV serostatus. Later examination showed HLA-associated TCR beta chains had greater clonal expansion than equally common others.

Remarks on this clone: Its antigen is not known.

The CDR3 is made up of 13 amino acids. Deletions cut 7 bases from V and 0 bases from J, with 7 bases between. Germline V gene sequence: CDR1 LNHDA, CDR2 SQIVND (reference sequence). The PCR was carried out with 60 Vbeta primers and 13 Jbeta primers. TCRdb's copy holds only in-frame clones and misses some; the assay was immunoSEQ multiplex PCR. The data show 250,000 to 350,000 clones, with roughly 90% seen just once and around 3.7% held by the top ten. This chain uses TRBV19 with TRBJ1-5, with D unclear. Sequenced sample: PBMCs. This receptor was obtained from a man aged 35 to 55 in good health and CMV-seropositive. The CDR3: CASTVYSNQPQHF. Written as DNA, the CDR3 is TGTGCCAGTACTGTGTATAGCAATCAGCCCCAGCATTTT. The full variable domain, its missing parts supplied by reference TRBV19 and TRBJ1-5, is DGGITQSPKYLFRKEGQNVTLSCEQNLNHDAMYWYRQDPGQGLRLIYYSQIVNDFQKGDIAEGYSVSREKKESFPLTVTSAQKNPTAFYLCASTVYSNQPQHFGDGTRLSIL.